Here is one T cell receptor beta chain with its context. The target antigen is unknown. The data stem from a study of cytomegalovirus exposure and HLA in healthy donors. Whole-study results and caveats: Among TCR beta chains, those listed as cytomegalovirus-associated numbered over 150. Reported performance of the classifier showed diagnosis of cytomegalovirus status with high specificity and sensitivity.

Germline lookup yields CDR1 LNHDA and CDR2 SQIVND (reference sequence). CDR3 length equals 12 residues. Trimming took 5 bases from V and 1 from J, leaving 3 bases between them. Sequencing was performed with immunoSEQ multiplex PCR; in TCRdb, only in-frame clones are kept and a portion is missing. The data contain fewer than 60,000 clones, 90% to 95% of them seen just once; the ten biggest clones take up over 1.5%. Material for sequencing was PBMCs. The V and J genes are TRBV19 and TRBJ1-5, with D uncertain. This receptor was taken from a young woman in good health and CMV-seropositive. CDR3 amino acids: CASSRSNQPQHF. The CDR3 nucleotides are TGTGCCAGTAGTCGGAGCAATCAGCCCCAGCATTTT.